The rows below give T cell receptor beta chains drawn from one sample of a study of T cell responses to AZD1222 COVID-19 vaccine. Generated by immunoSEQ multiplex PCR, the TCRdb table keeps only in-frame clones and is missing some. The profile shows about 68,000 clones, roughly 90% of them singletons. The sample consisted of peripheral blood, taken on day 0 of AZD1222 vaccination. The source is an adult in good health. Both conserved end residues are part of each CDR3. Each record gives: clone size, V gene, J gene, CDR3 protein. A row's size may be missing; if present it is once, few, many or a size class.

-,TRBV2,TRBJ2-1,CASRPPRIAGGPNEQFF
-,TRBV6-2/TRBV6-3,TRBJ2-7,CASSYNSIHEQYF
once,TRBV6-5,TRBJ1-5,CASRVTLYSNQPQHF
-,TRBV11-2,TRBJ1-6,CASSSSNSPLHF
-,TRBV4-1,TRBJ1-6,CASSQEGVLGGSRVSPLHF
few,TRBV7-2,TRBJ2-7,CASSRDRASYEQYF
-,TRBV18,TRBJ2-7,CASSRAGGTYEQYF
-,TRBV24-1,TRBJ2-3,CATSDPTGGLAGDTQYF
once,TRBV5-5,TRBJ1-5,CASRGGQPQHF
-,TRBV6-6,TRBJ1-1,CASSPRDRVENTEAFF
-,TRBV4-3,TRBJ2-3,CASSQDSSSGKDTQYF
once,TRBV19,TRBJ2-7,CASKPTSGDSYEQYF
-,TRBV5-1,TRBJ2-1,CASSLGAGGEYNEQFF
-,TRBV2,TRBJ1-5,CASTPNRGNQPQHF
-,TRBV7-9,TRBJ2-7,CASSLITGGPEQYF
-,TRBV19,TRBJ1-1,CASTLPPGQGNTEAFF
once,TRBV27,TRBJ2-1,CASSFYSAGGLNEQFF
-,TRBV21-1,TRBJ1-1,CARRAEIKNTEAFF
-,TRBV28,TRBJ2-1,CASRVAGAGNEQFF
-,TRBV20-1,TRBJ1-6,CSASRQGPDNSPLHF
few,TRBV6-4,TRBJ2-3,CASSDQAGQGADTQYF
-,TRBV7-9,TRBJ1-1,CASSLALRVGTEAFF
-,TRBV6-4,TRBJ2-3,CASSEIGGSHDTQYF
-,TRBV2,TRBJ2-2,CASRPSAGELFF
-,TRBV2,TRBJ1-4,CASTRRSTNEKLFF
-,TRBV19,TRBJ2-5,CASSGHPYQETQYF
-,TRBV4-1,TRBJ2-1,CASSLRGEYNEQFF
-,TRBV4-3,TRBJ1-5,CASSSDRGNQPQHF
-,TRBV7-2,TRBJ1-1,CASSPRTGTGNTEAFF
few,TRBV10-2,TRBJ2-5,CASRGLAGGGETQYF
-,TRBV27,TRBJ1-6,CASSFSGGAGYNSPLHF
few,TRBV4-1,TRBJ1-5,CASSQESRGSQPQHF
few,TRBV19,TRBJ2-7,CATSPGQNYEQYF